This T cell receptor beta chain is drawn from a study of T cell responses to AZD1222 COVID-19 vaccine. The protocol was immunoSEQ multiplex PCR, while the TCRdb copy is restricted to in-frame clones and leaves out a portion. Found here are fewer than 150,000 clones, more than 85% of them singletons; the top ten hold about 1%. This specimen consisted of peripheral blood, obtained on day 0 of AZD1222 vaccination. The sequence derives from an adult in good health.

CDR3 sequence reads: CASSRQGLYPEAFF. In DNA, the CDR3 is TGCGCCAGCAGTCGACAGGGATTGTATCCTGAAGCTTTCTTT. The gene calls are TRBV4-1 and TRBJ1-1, with TRBD1 matching over 7 bases. J was trimmed by 6 bases and V by 6 bases; bases with no gene match: 10. Germline V CDR1 and CDR2: MGHRA, YSYEKL. The CDR3 length is 14 residues.